This T cell receptor (beta chain) was captured in a study of a mutant IDH1 vaccine in newly diagnosed glioma. The wider study: Those enrolled had earlier been treated with radiotherapy, temozolomide, or both, mostly both. Study outcomes and limitations: Among all patients, vaccine-induced immune responses occurred in 80% to 95%. Shifts in the top peripheral T cell clonotypes seemed unrelated to pseudoprogression.

V lost 6 bases to trimming and J lost 4 bases; unmatched junction nucleotides: 8. The CDR3 is made up of 15 amino acids. Germline CDR1 MNHEY, CDR2 SMNVEV (reference sequence). For this clone: Its antigen remains unknown.

The method was immunoSEQ multiplex PCR; TCRdb's version includes in-frame clones alone and lacks a portion of them. The sample holds 40,000 to 45,000 clones, around 81% seen once. As for time point: week 35, safety follow-up. The content of each vaccine dose was 300 ug of mutant IDH1 20-mer peptide, and topical imiquimod accompanied it. Donor diagnoses consisted of new WHO grade 3 or 4 IDH1-mutant, ATRX-lost astrocytomas. The sequence came from a woman between 40 and 55 years old with glioma. Some clones in this sample may be carry-over from other donors' samples. The V call is TRBV27, the J call TRBJ2-1, with 8 bases matching TRBD2. Sequenced here: PBMCs, sampled from a glioma patient whose treatment included an IDH1 peptide vaccine. In DNA, the CDR3 is TGTGCCAGCAGCCCCCGGGGGGGGGAGTACAATGAGCAGTTCTTC. As protein: CASSPRGGEYNEQFF.